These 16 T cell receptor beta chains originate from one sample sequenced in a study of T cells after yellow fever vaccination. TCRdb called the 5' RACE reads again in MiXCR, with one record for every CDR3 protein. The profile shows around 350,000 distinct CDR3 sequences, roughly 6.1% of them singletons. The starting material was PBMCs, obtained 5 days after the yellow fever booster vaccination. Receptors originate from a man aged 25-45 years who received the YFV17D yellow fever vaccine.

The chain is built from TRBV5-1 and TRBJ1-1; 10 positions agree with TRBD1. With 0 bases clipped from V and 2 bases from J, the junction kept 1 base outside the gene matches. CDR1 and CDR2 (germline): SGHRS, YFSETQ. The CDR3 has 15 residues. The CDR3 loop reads CASSLGDRGNTEAFF. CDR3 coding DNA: TGCGCCAGCAGCTTGGGGGACAGGGGAAACACTGAAGCTTTCTTT.

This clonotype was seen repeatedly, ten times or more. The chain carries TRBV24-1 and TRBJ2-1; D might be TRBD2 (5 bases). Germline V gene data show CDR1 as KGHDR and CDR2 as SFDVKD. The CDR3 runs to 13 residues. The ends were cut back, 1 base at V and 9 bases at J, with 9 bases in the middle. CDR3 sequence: CATSDFGEGEQFF. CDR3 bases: TGTGCCACCAGTGATTTTGGTGAGGGTGAGCAGTTCTTC.

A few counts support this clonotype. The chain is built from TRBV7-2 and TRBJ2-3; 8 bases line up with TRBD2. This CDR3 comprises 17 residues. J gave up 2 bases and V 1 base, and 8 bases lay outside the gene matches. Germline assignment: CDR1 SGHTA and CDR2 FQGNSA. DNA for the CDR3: TGTGCCAGCAGCTTAGTTGTTACTAGCGGCATCACAGATACGCAGTATTTT. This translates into CASSLVVTSGITDTQYF. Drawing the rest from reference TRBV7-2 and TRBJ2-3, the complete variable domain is GAGVSQSPSNKVTEKGKDVELRCDPISGHTALYWYRQSLGQGLEFLIYFQGNSAPDKSGLPSDRFSAERTGGSVSTLTIQRTQQEDSAVYLCASSLVVTSGITDTQYFGPGTRLTVL.

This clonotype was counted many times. The CDR3, as DNA: TGTGCCTGGAGTGTATCTAATGGCTACACCTTC. Amino acids: CAWSVSNGYTF. The gene calls are TRBV30 and TRBJ1-2, with D hard to call. CDR1 is GTSNPN and CDR2 is SVGIG in the germline V gene (reference sequence). The CDR3 has 11 residues. Trimming removed 0 bases at V and 6 bases at J, with 5 bases between.

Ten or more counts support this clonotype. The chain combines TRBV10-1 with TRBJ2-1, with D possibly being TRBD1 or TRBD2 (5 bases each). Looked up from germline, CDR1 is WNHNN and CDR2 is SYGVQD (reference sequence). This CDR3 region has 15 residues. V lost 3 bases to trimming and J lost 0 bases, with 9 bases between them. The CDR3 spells CASSEMRGSYNEQFF. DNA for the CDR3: TGCGCCAGCAGTGAAATGAGGGGCTCCTACAATGAGCAGTTCTTC.

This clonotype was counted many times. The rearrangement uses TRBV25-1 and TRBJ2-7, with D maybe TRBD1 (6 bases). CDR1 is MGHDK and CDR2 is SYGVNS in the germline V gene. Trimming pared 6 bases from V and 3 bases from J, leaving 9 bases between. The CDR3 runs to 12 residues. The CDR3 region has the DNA TGTGCCAGCAGGGAGGACAGCTACGAGCAGTACTTC. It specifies CASREDSYEQYF.

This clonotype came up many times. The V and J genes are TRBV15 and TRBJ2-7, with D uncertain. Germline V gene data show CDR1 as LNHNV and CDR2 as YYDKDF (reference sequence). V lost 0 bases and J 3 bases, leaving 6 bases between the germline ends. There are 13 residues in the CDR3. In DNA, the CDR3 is TGTGCCACCAGCAGAGATGCGAACTACGAGCAGTACTTC. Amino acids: CATSRDANYEQYF.

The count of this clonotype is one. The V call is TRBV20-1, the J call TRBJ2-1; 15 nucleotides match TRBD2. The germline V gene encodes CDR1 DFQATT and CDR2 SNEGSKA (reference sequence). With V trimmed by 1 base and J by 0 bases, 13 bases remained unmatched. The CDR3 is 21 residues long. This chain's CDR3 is CSARATPGLAGGPSSYNEQFF. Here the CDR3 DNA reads TGCAGTGCTAGAGCCACTCCGGGACTAGCGGGAGGCCCCAGCTCCTACAATGAGCAGTTCTTC.

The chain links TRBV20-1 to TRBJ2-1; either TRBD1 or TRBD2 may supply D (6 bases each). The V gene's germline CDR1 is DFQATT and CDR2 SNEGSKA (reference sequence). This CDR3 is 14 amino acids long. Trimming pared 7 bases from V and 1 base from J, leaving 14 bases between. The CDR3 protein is CSVRGLKSYNEQFF. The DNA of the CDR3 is TGCAGTGTCAGGGGACTCAAATCCTACAATGAGCAGTTCTTC.

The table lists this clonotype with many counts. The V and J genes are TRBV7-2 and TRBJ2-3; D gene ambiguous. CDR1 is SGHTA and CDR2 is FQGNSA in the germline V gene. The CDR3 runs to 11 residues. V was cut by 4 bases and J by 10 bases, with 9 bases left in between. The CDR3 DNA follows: TGTGCCAGCAGCTCCTCCCCTCCGCAGTATTTT. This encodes CASSSSPPQYF. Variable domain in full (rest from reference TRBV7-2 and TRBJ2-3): GAGVSQSPSNKVTEKGKDVELRCDPISGHTALYWYRQSLGQGLEFLIYFQGNSAPDKSGLPSDRFSAERTGGSVSTLTIQRTQQEDSAVYLCASSSSPPQYFGPGTRLTVL.

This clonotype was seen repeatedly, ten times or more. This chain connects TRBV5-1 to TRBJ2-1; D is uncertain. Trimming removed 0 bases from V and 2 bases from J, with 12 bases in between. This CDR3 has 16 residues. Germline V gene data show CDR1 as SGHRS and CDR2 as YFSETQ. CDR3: CASSLAASSPYNEQFF. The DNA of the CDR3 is TGCGCCAGCAGCTTGGCCGCGTCTTCCCCCTACAATGAGCAGTTCTTC.

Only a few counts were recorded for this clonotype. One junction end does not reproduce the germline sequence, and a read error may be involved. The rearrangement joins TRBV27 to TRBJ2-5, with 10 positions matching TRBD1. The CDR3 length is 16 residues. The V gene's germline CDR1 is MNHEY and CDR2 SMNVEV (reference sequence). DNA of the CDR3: TGTGCCAGCAGTCCCCCGGGACAGGGGAGAAGAGAGGCCCAGTACTTC. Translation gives CASSPPGQGRREAQYF.

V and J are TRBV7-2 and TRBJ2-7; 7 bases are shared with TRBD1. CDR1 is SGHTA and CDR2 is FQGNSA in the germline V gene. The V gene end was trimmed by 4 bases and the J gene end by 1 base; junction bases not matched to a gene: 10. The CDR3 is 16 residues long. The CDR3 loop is CASSSLDRTGSYEQYF. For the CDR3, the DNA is TGTGCCAGCAGCTCTTTGGACAGGACTGGATCCTACGAGCAGTACTTC.

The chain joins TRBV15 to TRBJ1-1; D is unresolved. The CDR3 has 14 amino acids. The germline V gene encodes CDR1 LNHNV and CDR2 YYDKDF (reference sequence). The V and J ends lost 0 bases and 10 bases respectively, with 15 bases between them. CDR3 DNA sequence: TGTGCCACCAGCAGAGATTCGGTCAATAGTGGAGCTTTCTTT. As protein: CATSRDSVNSGAFF.

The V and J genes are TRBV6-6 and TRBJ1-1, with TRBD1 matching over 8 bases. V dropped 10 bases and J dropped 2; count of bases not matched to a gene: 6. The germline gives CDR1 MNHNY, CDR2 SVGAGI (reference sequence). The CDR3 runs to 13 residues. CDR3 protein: CATAGGRNTEAFF. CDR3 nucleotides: TGTGCCACCGCAGGGGGCCGTAACACTGAAGCTTTCTTT.

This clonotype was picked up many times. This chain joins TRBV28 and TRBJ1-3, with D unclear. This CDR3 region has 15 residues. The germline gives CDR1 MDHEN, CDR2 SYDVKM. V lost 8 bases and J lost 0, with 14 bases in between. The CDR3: CASLLHPSSGNTIYF. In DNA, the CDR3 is TGTGCCAGCCTATTACACCCGAGCTCTGGAAACACCATATATTTT.